A selection of T cell receptor beta chains follows, all from one sample in a study of T-cell memory formation after mild COVID-19. Using its own MiXCR run on the 5' RACE reads, TCRdb lists one record per CDR3 protein. Among about 470,000 distinct CDR3 sequences listed, roughly 25% were seen once. The sequenced sample consisted of PBMCs or a T cell subset sorted from them (not recorded which). All receptors derive from an adult woman who had mild COVID-19 (a few samples of this study predate the infection). Cell type and time point are not known. Each CDR3 is given with its conserved first and last residue. The order of the fields is J gene, clone size, D gene, V gene, CDR3 protein, CDR3 DNA. D genes are given only for firm matches. Clone size appears in some rows only: once, few, many, or a class for an expanded clone.

J gene: TRBJ2-1; clone size: -; D gene: TRBD2; V gene: TRBV5-1; CDR3 protein: CASSLASGRRNEQFF; CDR3 DNA: TGCGCCAGCAGCTTGGCTAGCGGGAGAAGGAATGAGCAGTTCTTC
J gene: TRBJ1-1; clone size: -; D gene: -; V gene: TRBV11-2; CDR3 protein: CASSLLPKKGGTEAFF; CDR3 DNA: TGTGCCAGCAGCTTACTTCCGAAGAAGGGGGGAACTGAAGCTTTCTTT
J gene: TRBJ2-1; clone size: -; D gene: TRBD1; V gene: TRBV4-1; CDR3 protein: CASSHYRGPYNEQFF; CDR3 DNA: TGCGCCAGCAGCCACTACAGGGGGCCCTACAATGAGCAGTTCTTC
J gene: TRBJ2-1; clone size: -; D gene: TRBD2; V gene: TRBV27; CDR3 protein: CASSPQRGSYNEQFF; CDR3 DNA: TGTGCCAGCAGTCCCCAGCGGGGATCCTACAATGAGCAGTTCTTC
J gene: TRBJ2-6; clone size: few; D gene: TRBD1; V gene: TRBV5-1; CDR3 protein: CASSTTGVGANVLTF; CDR3 DNA: TGCGCCAGCAGCACGACAGGGGTCGGGGCCAACGTCCTGACTTTC
J gene: TRBJ2-5; clone size: -; D gene: -; V gene: TRBV5-6; CDR3 protein: CASSSLPRGSETQYF; CDR3 DNA: TGTGCCAGCAGCTCCCTCCCGAGGGGGAGCGAGACCCAGTACTTC
J gene: TRBJ2-6; clone size: few; D gene: -; V gene: TRBV5-1; CDR3 protein: CASSLSPFSGANVLTF; CDR3 DNA: TGCGCCAGCAGCTTGTCTCCGTTCTCTGGGGCCAACGTCCTGACTTTC
J gene: TRBJ2-1; clone size: -; D gene: TRBD2; V gene: TRBV6-2/TRBV6-3; CDR3 protein: CASRRSGNQNNEQFF; CDR3 DNA: TGTGCCAGCAGACGTAGCGGGAACCAAAACAATGAGCAGTTCTTC
J gene: TRBJ1-1; clone size: few; D gene: -; V gene: TRBV2; CDR3 protein: CASGLANTEAFF; CDR3 DNA: TGTGCCAGCGGTCTGGCGAACACTGAAGCTTTCTTT
J gene: TRBJ1-1; clone size: -; D gene: -; V gene: TRBV10-3; CDR3 protein: CAISGQSNTEAFF; CDR3 DNA: TGTGCCATCAGTGGACAGTCGAACACTGAAGCTTTCTTT
J gene: TRBJ1-2; clone size: -; D gene: -; V gene: TRBV5-1; CDR3 protein: CASSPQPSGGDGYTF; CDR3 DNA: TGCGCCAGCAGCCCGCAACCCTCGGGGGGGGATGGCTACACCTTC
J gene: TRBJ2-1; clone size: few; D gene: -; V gene: TRBV15; CDR3 protein: CATSRDRVENNEQFF; CDR3 DNA: TGTGCCACCAGCAGAGACCGAGTAGAAAACAATGAGCAGTTCTTC
J gene: TRBJ1-2; clone size: -; D gene: -; V gene: TRBV9; CDR3 protein: CASSAGLGGYTF; CDR3 DNA: TGTGCCAGCAGCGCAGGTCTAGGTGGCTACACCTTC
J gene: TRBJ1-1; clone size: -; D gene: -; V gene: TRBV20-1; CDR3 protein: CSARQGLRGDFTEAFF; CDR3 DNA: TGCAGTGCTCGTCAAGGTCTCAGGGGTGACTTCACTGAAGCTTTCTTT
J gene: TRBJ2-1; clone size: few; D gene: TRBD2; V gene: TRBV12-3/TRBV12-4; CDR3 protein: CASSLRGLADNEQFF; CDR3 DNA: TGTGCCAGCAGTTTGCGCGGACTAGCGGACAATGAGCAGTTCTTC
J gene: TRBJ2-1; clone size: few; D gene: -; V gene: TRBV11-2; CDR3 protein: CASSPLSSTAPPVF; CDR3 DNA: TGTGCCAGCAGCCCCCTGAGTTCGACAGCACCACCGGTCTTC
J gene: TRBJ2-7; clone size: -; D gene: -; V gene: TRBV5-6; CDR3 protein: CASSFGVKSSYEQYF; CDR3 DNA: TGTGCCAGCAGCTTCGGAGTAAAGAGCTCCTACGAGCAGTACTTC
J gene: TRBJ2-2; clone size: few; D gene: -; V gene: TRBV2; CDR3 protein: CATQAILAGAGELFF; CDR3 DNA: TGTGCCACCCAGGCCATCCTAGCTGGGGCCGGGGAGCTGTTTTTT
J gene: TRBJ2-1; clone size: few; D gene: TRBD2; V gene: TRBV12-3/TRBV12-4; CDR3 protein: CASSLTSGSLSEQFF; CDR3 DNA: TGTGCCAGCAGTTTAACTAGCGGGAGTTTGAGTGAGCAGTTCTTC
J gene: TRBJ1-5; clone size: -; D gene: -; V gene: TRBV12-3/TRBV12-4; CDR3 protein: CASSLVWLGGPGSFGNQPQHF; CDR3 DNA: TGTGCCAGCAGTTTAGTGTGGTTAGGGGGGCCTGGTTCCTTTGGCAATCAGCCCCAGCATTTT
J gene: TRBJ2-7; clone size: -; D gene: -; V gene: TRBV6-6; CDR3 protein: CASLTAFPSYEQYF; CDR3 DNA: TGTGCCAGCCTTACGGCATTCCCCTCCTACGAGCAGTACTTC
J gene: TRBJ1-1; clone size: -; D gene: -; V gene: TRBV20-1; CDR3 protein: CSARDLVRQIDTEAFF; CDR3 DNA: TGCAGTGCTAGAGATCTAGTTAGGCAGATTGACACTGAAGCTTTCTTT
J gene: TRBJ2-5; clone size: few; D gene: TRBD2; V gene: TRBV3-1; CDR3 protein: CASSRGGGQETQYF; CDR3 DNA: TGTGCCAGCAGTCGCGGGGGGGGCCAAGAGACCCAGTACTTC
J gene: TRBJ1-1; clone size: few; D gene: -; V gene: TRBV5-5; CDR3 protein: CASSLELFSTEAFF; CDR3 DNA: TGTGCCAGCAGCTTGGAGTTATTTAGCACTGAAGCTTTCTTT
J gene: TRBJ2-7; clone size: few; D gene: -; V gene: TRBV7-6; CDR3 protein: CASSLEETYEQYF; CDR3 DNA: TGTGCCAGCAGCTTAGAGGAAACCTACGAGCAGTACTTC
J gene: TRBJ2-7; clone size: -; D gene: -; V gene: TRBV3-1; CDR3 protein: CASSQFSVGYEQYF; CDR3 DNA: TGTGCCAGCAGCCAGTTTAGCGTGGGCTACGAGCAGTACTTC